What follows describes a single T cell receptor (beta chain). V lost 0 bases and J lost 4, with 8 bases in between. The CDR3 has 14 residues. Germline V gene lookup returns CDR1 LNHNV and CDR2 YYDKDF (reference sequence). This record comes from a study of blood T cell repertoires in COVID-19. At the level of the study: From the United States, Italy and Spain came samples of acute and convalescent COVID-19. In each case, the material was cDNA or gDNA derived from T cells, B-cell-depleted T cells, or PBMCs.

Profiled with immunoSEQ multiplex PCR; TCRdb holds only in-frame clones, not every one. Among 200,000 to 250,000 clones listed, over 80% were seen once. The J gene is TRBJ2-3, the V gene TRBV15; D not resolved. The TCR sequence derives from a woman between 25 and 40 years old with COVID-19, enrolled during active disease. The specimen sequenced was peripheral blood. DNA for the CDR3: TGTGCCACCAGCAGAGATATGAAGCCAGATACGCAGTATTTT. It yields the protein CATSRDMKPDTQYF.